One and the same sample provided the 10 T cell receptor beta chains below, sequenced in a study of blood T cell repertoires in COVID-19. The protocol was immunoSEQ multiplex PCR, while the TCRdb copy is restricted to in-frame clones and leaves out a portion. The data hold approximately 110,000 clones, with more than 75% observed a single time. The sample consisted of peripheral blood. Receptor source: a human donor in a cohort sampled during active COVID-19.

The J gene is TRBJ2-1, the V gene TRBV4-2; perhaps TRBD2 as D (7 bases). CDR1 and CDR2 (germline): LGHNA, YNFKEQ. The CDR3 loop spans 14 amino acids. The V end lost 4 bases, the J end lost 6 bases, and 13 bases lay between the germline ends. CDR3 protein: CASSPAGGRNEQFF. The CDR3 coding sequence is TGTGCCAGCAGCCCCGCCGGGGGGCGCAATGAGCAGTTCTTC.

The V call is TRBV15, the J call TRBJ2-7, with D perhaps TRBD1 (6 bases). The CDR3 is 15 amino acids. Trimming removed 0 bases at V and 3 bases at J, with 12 bases between. Germline loops: CDR1 LNHNV, CDR2 YYDKDF (reference sequence). DNA for the CDR3: TGTGCCACCAGCAGAGATAGGGGACATCGCTACGAGCAGTACTTC. It translates to CATSRDRGHRYEQYF.

The CDR3 DNA sequence: TGTGCCAGCAGCGTGGGAGGGGGACTGACTCCTCTCGGGGCCAACGTCCTGACTTTC. This sequence encodes CASSVGGGLTPLGANVLTF. The chain links TRBV9 to TRBJ2-6; TRBD2 might be the D (7 bases). The CDR3 consists of 19 residues. V shed 2 bases and J shed 4 bases, with 22 bases lying between them. Germline assignment: CDR1 SGDLS and CDR2 YYNGEE. The whole variable domain, remainder taken from reference TRBV9 and TRBJ2-6, is DSGVTQTPKHLITATGQRVTLRCSPRSGDLSVYWYQQSLDQGLQFLIQYYNGEERAKGNILERFSAQQFPDLHSELNLSSLELGDSALYFCASSVGGGLTPLGANVLTFGAGSRLTVL.

Remarks on this clone: The junction departs from the called germline gene at one end, perhaps through a read error. The rearrangement joins TRBV10-3 to TRBJ2-2, with 8 bases matching TRBD2. CDR3 size: 14 residues. From germline, CDR1 is ENHRY and CDR2 SYGVKD. CDR3 bases: TGTCCCATCTCGACACTAGCGGTAACCGGGGAGCTGTTTTTT. Its protein product is CPISTLAVTGELFF.

V gene TRBV27 combines with J gene TRBJ1-5; D gene unclear. This CDR3 contains 13 residues. Between the trimmed V and J ends, which lost 5 bases and 5 bases, there was a span of 10 bases. Germline-derived CDR1 and CDR2 are MNHEY and SMNVEV (reference sequence). The CDR3 DNA sequence: TGTGCCAGCAGTAAGGTACGGGATCAGCCCCAGCATTTT. It translates to CASSKVRDQPQHF.

This sequence joins TRBV28 and TRBJ2-7, with 8 positions matching TRBD1. This CDR3 contains 14 residues. J gave up 3 bases and V 7 bases, and 8 bases lay outside the gene matches. In germline, CDR1 is MDHEN, CDR2 SYDVKM. The CDR3: CASTRPGQGYEQYF. The CDR3 bases are TGTGCCAGCACTCGCCCAGGACAGGGCTACGAGCAGTACTTC.

This chain links TRBV6-6 with TRBJ1-1; TRBD1 agrees at 8 bases. This CDR3 is built from 14 residues. J was trimmed by 11 bases and V by 7 bases; bases with no gene match: 15. CDR1 MNHNY and CDR2 SVGAGI come from the germline V gene (reference sequence). CDR3 DNA: TGTGCCAGCACGGATGGACAGGGCTTTCCCAGGGCTTTCTTT. Translated: CASTDGQGFPRAFF.

The chain couples TRBV7-2 to TRBJ2-1; the match to TRBD2 covers 15 bases. V lost 0 bases to trimming and J lost 13 bases; unmatched junction nucleotides: 10. Germline loops: CDR1 SGHTA, CDR2 FQGNSA. This CDR3 is built from 17 residues. CDR3 in DNA: TGTGCCAGCAGCTTAGCGAGTGGACTAGCGGGAGGGCCGTTTCAGTTCTTC. This encodes CASSLASGLAGGPFQFF.

The table lists this clone with a few counts. J is TRBJ2-7 and V is TRBV10-1; weak D call: TRBD2 (5 bases). The CDR3 contains 12 residues. Germline CDR1 WNHNN, CDR2 SYGVQD (reference sequence). The V end was cut by 8 bases, the J end by 2 bases, with 10 bases between. The CDR3 bases are TGCGCCAGCTCTGAGGGTCCCTACGAGCAGTACTTC. Protein sequence: CASSEGPYEQYF.

This chain links TRBV5-4 with TRBJ1-3, with 7 bases fitting TRBD1. Trimming at V came to 0 bases and at J to 2 bases, leaving 2 bases not matched to a gene. The CDR3 spans 15 residues. CDR1 and CDR2 (germline): SGHNT, YYREEE (reference sequence). The CDR3 DNA reads as TGTGCCAGCAGCTTGGGCGGGACAGCTGGAAACACCATATATTTT. Residues: CASSLGGTAGNTIYF.